This TCR beta chain originates from a study of blood T cell repertoires in COVID-19. The overall study: Samples of COVID-19 (acute and convalescent) were obtained from the United States, Italy and Spain. Nucleic acid was either cDNA or gDNA, and it came from T cells, B-cell-depleted T cells, or PBMCs.

Original data processing: Amplification from reference gene primers served as the basis for estimated nucleated cell counts. TCRdb's table, derived via immunoSEQ multiplex PCR, lists solely in-frame clones and lacks some. V and J calls and clone size are as listed in that table; D and trimming were resolved from the DNA. The table lists 150,000 or so clones, roughly 93% of them singletons, with 3.5% to 5% in the top ten. The TCR sequence derives from a woman aged 45-65 years with acute or convalescent COVID-19. The sample comprised peripheral blood.

CDR3 nucleotide sequence: TGTGCCATCAGTGAGTCGAGGACTAGCGGGTCGTTCACAGATACGCAGTATTTT. Protein sequence: CAISESRTSGSFTDTQYF. The chain joins TRBV10-3 to TRBJ2-3; 11 bases map to TRBD2. Germline CDR1 reads ENHRY; CDR2 reads SYGVKD. V lost 0 bases and J lost 2; bases outside the gene matches: 7. The CDR3 spans 18 residues.